The sequence of this T cell receptor beta chain was determined in a study of CD8 T cells in ankylosing spondylitis. Regarding the study as a whole: Researchers reportedly found disease-linked clones significantly enriched in matched ankylosing spondylitis synovial fluid. Disease-linked clones bore a CD8+ phenotype, appearing relatively rarely in peripheral blood. It appeared that ankylosing spondylitis blood was characterized by a TCR beta motif of several highly homologous variants.

Many counts were recorded for this clonotype. No antigen is known for it. Germline V gene data show CDR1 as DFQATT and CDR2 as SNEGSKA (reference sequence). This CDR3 is 15 amino acids long. V lost 8 bases to trimming and J lost 0 bases, with 17 bases between them. Preparation of TCR beta libraries was done by quantitative 5'-RACE with molecular barcodes. TCRdb used MiXCR to reprocess the 5' RACE reads, holding one entry per CDR3 protein. The profile shows under 200,000 distinct CDR3 sequences, over 10% of them singletons. The chain joins TRBV20-1 to TRBJ1-5; D gene uncertain. The sample consisted of blood, either unsorted or a sorted T cell fraction (not recorded which). The sequence derives from a female donor with ankylosing spondylitis or in good health (not recorded which). CDR3 in DNA: TGCAGTCCCACCCCGGCAGGCTATAGCAATCAGCCCCAGCATTTT. Amino acid sequence: CSPTPAGYSNQPQHF.